This T cell receptor (beta chain) is drawn from a study of vaccination and CD4 T cells after COVID-19 (dated by TCRdb to 2021 to 2024). Turning to the overall study: Every convalescent patient had a positive nasal swab PCR test for SARS-CoV-2, with mild disease in roughly nine patients and severe disease in one. Post-COVID blood samples from convalescent patients were collected a median of roughly 100 days after diagnosis, with a range of roughly 35 to 170 days. In around ten COVID-19 convalescent patients and 4 infection-naive healthy vaccine recipients, the spike-specific CD4+ TCR repertoire before mRNA vaccination was compared with the repertoire after mRNA vaccination. The time from the second vaccine dose to post-vaccine blood sampling had a median of roughly 70 days and ranged from roughly 13 to 241 days. Six males and four females were included in the convalescent cohort, with two Hispanic individuals, seven Caucasians, two Asians and one multiracial person represented. Participants got two doses of the Pfizer-BioNTech BNT162b2 vaccine (n=8) or two doses of the Moderna mRNA-1273 vaccine (n=2). Culture stimuli were overlapping spike peptide pools from SARS-CoV-2 and from the common cold coronaviruses HCoV-NL63, HCoV-OC43 and HCoV-229E. In control cultures, a CEFX viral epitope pool was used as positive control, an HIV-1 Nef peptide pool was used as negative control, or no peptide was added.

Library method: PCR. DNA from cultured CD4+ T cells was subjected to TCR sequencing with the Oncomine TCR Beta short-read assay at the Johns Hopkins FTIC core. The QIAamp micro DNA kit was used to extract genomic DNA from the cultured CD4+ T cells. Oncomine TCR Beta libraries from cultured CD4+ T cells were pooled with unique dual indexes and sequenced on an Illumina iSeq 100. As for the original processing: Non-productive sequences were filtered out, and CDR3s that did not start with C, did not end with F or W, or were shorter than 7 amino acids were discarded. Antigen-specific clonotypes were identified with the MANAFEST web application by comparing peptide-stimulated wells with reference and other culture wells. To be called positive, a clone needed an FDR below 0.05, an odds ratio above 5, and a productive frequency above 0.1% in at least two of three replicate wells. A clonotype was classed as cross-reactive if the clonotype showed significant expansion both in SARS-CoV-2 spike wells and in at least one common cold coronavirus spike condition. Similarity between CDR3 sequences was evaluated in R version 3.6.1 using Levenshtein distances (stringdist) and unrooted phylogenetic trees (ape). The public reads were reprocessed in TCRdb via fastp at Q25 and MiXCR, keeping in-frame beta chains. For every CDR3 protein sequence, its rows merge into one entry that carries the most common genes and DNA. These V and J calls originate from TCRdb's pipeline instead of the authors' own analysis. Present in this sample are about 12,000 distinct CDR3 sequences, 75% to 80% of which were seen just once. Of the sample, roughly 31% is held by the ten largest clones.

Concerning this clonotype itself: It has no known antigen specificity. Per-base qualities were not stored, and no clone one base away is much larger.

The sample's treatment or condition label, in plain terms: approximately 9-day PBMC culture with coronavirus spike peptide pools or control peptides (ViraFEST assay). The study used the ViraFEST assay, which expanded antigen-specific T cells with peptide pools and then identified expanded clonotypes by TCR sequencing. The convalescent patients' positive SARS-CoV-2 PCR tests fell between March and December 2020, which was before the Alpha, Beta and Delta variants emerged in the United States. Each well held 2.1 million or so PBMCs cultured in IMDM containing around 5% human AB serum and approximately 9.4 IU/ml IL-2, with around 9.2 ug/ml peptide pools added. Half of the culture medium was replaced with fresh IL-2-containing medium on days 3 and 7. After 10 days of culture, CD4+ T cells were isolated by negative selection with the EasySep CD4+ T cell isolation kit. PBMCs were separated from whole blood using Ficoll-Paque Plus gradient centrifugation and then either used fresh or cryopreserved at -140C. Triplicate wells were generally used for each culture condition.

Study-level results and caveats: Although the median number of SARS-CoV-2-reactive clonotypes went up from 20 to 25 after infection to 35 to 40 after vaccination, the increase was not significant. Among the post-vaccine SARS-CoV-2-reactive clones in convalescent patients, a median approximately 90% showed up only after vaccination, which suggests vaccine-specific priming. Only a relatively small number of convalescent patients were included in the study, and early timepoints following natural infection were not analyzed. Of the vaccine-specific clones in convalescent patients, 304 of 307, or nearly all, reacted only to SARS-CoV-2 spike and did not cross-react with common cold coronaviruses.

The germline ends are 12 bases apart after V is trimmed by 7 bases and J by 4 bases. The CDR3 runs 13 residues from the cysteine to the phenylalanine. Only CDR3 DNA remains: 39 bases, in frame from the first base. Via the germline V gene, CDR1 is SNHLY and CDR2 FYNNEI. The rearranged chain carries TRBV2 and TRBJ2-3; perhaps TRBD2 is the D gene, with 5 bases matching. Sequencing was done on a sample of CD4+ T cells from blood, cultured in vitro. This sequence originates from a human donor who had recovered from COVID-19. The DNA is TGTGCCAGCAATCCGGGGTCGGCAGATACGCAGTATTTT. This encodes CASNPGSADTQYF.